This TCR beta chain is from a study of T cell repertoires in cytomegalovirus infection. Overall study findings and caveats: HLA-C-restricted CMV clonotypes gave the most frequent clonotype in two of eight donors.

This clonotype was observed a few times. Its antigen is unidentified. The CDR3 totals 17 residues. Germline values: CDR1 MDHEN, CDR2 SYDVKM. The germline V and J ends were trimmed by 7 bases and 3 bases, with 21 bases remaining between them. MiXCR, run by TCRdb on the reads, gives a single entry per CDR3 protein. The sample contains 100,000 to 150,000 distinct CDR3 sequences, 24% of which appear only once. The sample comprised PBMCs, sequenced either directly or after in vitro stimulation (not recorded which). The chain employs TRBV28 and TRBJ1-4; possible D gene TRBD1, 6 bases. This sequence originates from a human donor in good health (CMV status not recorded). Some clones in this sample may be carry-over from other donors' samples. CDR3 protein: CASNSGGPSGANEKLFF. As DNA, the CDR3 is TGTGCCAGCAACTCCGGGGGGCCCTCGGGAGCTAATGAAAAACTGTTTTTT.